This T cell receptor beta chain was captured in a study of T cells after yellow fever vaccination. TCRdb re-called the 5' RACE reads through MiXCR, storing one row per CDR3 protein. Of some 670,000 distinct CDR3 sequences listed, roughly an eighth were seen once; the top ten hold 15%. The CDR3 covers 11 residues. Trimming cost V 6 bases and J 6 bases, with 7 bases left between them. Germline V gives CDR1 MDHEN, CDR2 SYDVKM. The starting material was PBMCs, obtained on the day of the yellow fever booster vaccination. This sequence joins TRBV28 and TRBJ2-3; D ambiguous. The source of this sequence is a man younger than 45 who received the YFV17D yellow fever vaccine. CDR3 bases: TGTGCCAGCAGGGCACCGGATACGCAGTATTTT. Its protein is CASRAPDTQYF.